The 28 T cell receptor beta chains in this list originate from one sample, sequenced in a study of shared clonotypes between healthy human individuals. Profiled with immunoSEQ multiplex PCR; TCRdb holds only in-frame clones, not every one. The sample has roughly 2 million clones, 85% to 95% seen once; the top ten hold 0.1% to 0.15%. Sequencing was performed on naive CD4+ T cells sorted from blood. The subset is: CD45RA+ positively selected. All receptors derive from a man in his late teens or twenties in good health.

The V and J genes are TRBV11-2 and TRBJ2-2, with 10 bases lining up with TRBD2. The CDR3 contains 18 residues. The V gene's germline CDR1 is SGHAT and CDR2 FQNNGV. Trimming at V came to 5 bases and at J to 2 bases, leaving 11 bases not matched to a gene. In DNA form, the CDR3 reads TGTGCCAGCAGCCAGTCGCCTAGCGGGGGCCGTAACACCGGGGAGCTGTTTTTT. It translates to CASSQSPSGGRNTGELFF.

The gene calls are TRBV18 and TRBJ2-3; 9 nucleotides agree with TRBD1. This CDR3 has 16 residues. Trimming removed 0 bases from V and 3 bases from J; junction bases left unmatched: 4. Germline values: CDR1 KGHSH, CDR2 LQKENI. CDR3 DNA: TGTGCCAGCTCACCACCGACCGGGACAGGGACAGATACGCAGTATTTT. Residues: CASSPPTGTGTDTQYF. Together with reference TRBV18 and TRBJ2-3, the CDR3 gives the full variable domain: NAGVMQNPRHLVRRRGQEARLRCSPMKGHSHVYWYRQLPEEGLKFMVYLQKENIIDESGMPKERFSAEFPKEGPSILRIQQVVRGDSAAYFCASSPPTGTGTDTQYFGPGTRLTVL.

CDR3 sequence: CASSLSKKNTGELFF. In DNA, the CDR3 is TGTGCCAGCAGTTTATCCAAAAAGAACACCGGGGAGCTGTTTTTT. This chain uses TRBV28 with TRBJ2-2, with D unclear. Germline-derived CDR1 and CDR2 are MDHEN and SYDVKM. V shed 1 base and J shed 1 base, with 7 bases lying between them. There are 15 residues in the CDR3.

The chain uses TRBV7-2 and TRBJ2-1; tentative D call: TRBD1 (5 bases). The V gene's germline CDR1 is SGHTA and CDR2 FQGNSA. This CDR3 is built from 15 residues. V was clipped by 2 bases and J by 4 bases, with 12 bases between them. CDR3 nucleotides: TGTGCCAGCAGCTTAAACCCAGGGATATACAATGAGCAGTTCTTC. Protein product: CASSLNPGIYNEQFF.

The J gene is TRBJ2-2, the V gene TRBV5-1, with a tentative D call TRBD1 (6 bases). The CDR3 has 12 amino acids. Germline V gene sequence: CDR1 SGHRS, CDR2 YFSETQ. Trimming pared 4 bases from V and 8 bases from J, leaving 9 bases between. The CDR3 sequence is CASSPGQGELFF. For the CDR3, the DNA is TGCGCCAGCAGCCCGGGACAAGGGGAGCTGTTTTTT.

The chain has TRBV18 and TRBJ1-1; TRBD1 matches 8 bases. J was trimmed by 7 bases and V by 6 bases; bases with no gene match: 7. Per germline, CDR1 KGHSH and CDR2 LQKENI. The CDR3 loop spans 13 amino acids. The CDR3 here is CASSAGQAYEAFF. CDR3 sequence (DNA): TGTGCCAGCTCGGCGGGACAGGCTTATGAAGCTTTCTTT.

The chain combines TRBV6-6 with TRBJ2-3; D gene unclear. Germline CDR1 MNHNY, CDR2 SVGAGI (reference sequence). The length of the CDR3 is 11 residues. The V end lost 4 bases, the J end lost 3 bases, and 2 bases lay between the germline ends. In DNA, the CDR3 is TGTGCCAGCAGTTGGACAGATACGCAGTATTTT. Translating gives CASSWTDTQYF.

The chain is built from TRBV5-8 and TRBJ1-1; D is possibly TRBD1 (5 bases). The germline V and J ends were trimmed by 4 bases and 5 bases, with 15 bases remaining between them. The germline CDR1 and CDR2 sequences are SGHTS and YDEGEE. The CDR3 is 14 residues long. CDR3 DNA sequence: TGTGCCAGCAGCCAGTATGGGGGGAGGACTGAAGCTTTCTTT. It yields the protein CASSQYGGRTEAFF. Based on the CDR3 plus reference TRBV5-8 and TRBJ1-1, the full variable domain is EAGVTQSPTHLIKTRGQQATLRCSPISGHTSVYWYQQALGLGLQFLLWYDEGEERNRGNFPPRFSGRQFPNYSSELNVNALELEDSALYLCASSQYGGRTEAFFGQGTRLTVV.

Details on this clone: The sample has other DNA sequences that encode this CDR3 too. V is TRBV28 and J is TRBJ2-7; a possible D gene is TRBD2 (5 bases). The CDR3 consists of 14 residues. V was shortened by 4 bases and J by 4 bases, with 14 bases between the two germline ends. Germline lookup yields CDR1 MDHEN and CDR2 SYDVKM. As DNA, the CDR3 is TGTGCCAGCAGTTCCGCCCTCACTAGTTACGAGCAGTACTTC. As protein: CASSSALTSYEQYF. Based on the CDR3 plus reference TRBV28 and TRBJ2-7, the full variable domain is DVKVTQSSRYLVKRTGEKVFLECVQDMDHENMFWYRQDPGLGLRLIYFSYDVKMKEKGDIPEGYSVSREKKERFSLILESASTNQTSMYLCASSSALTSYEQYFGPGTRLTVT.

J is TRBJ1-2 and V is TRBV18, with 7 bases that match TRBD1. The V gene end was trimmed by 3 bases and the J gene end by 2 bases; junction bases not matched to a gene: 9. There are 16 residues in the CDR3. The germline CDR1 and CDR2 sequences are KGHSH and LQKENI. The CDR3, as DNA: TGTGCCAGCTCACCTTTCTCAGGGGGATTAAACTATGGCTACACCTTC. Translating it yields CASSPFSGGLNYGYTF.

The gene calls are TRBV6-5 and TRBJ1-1; no reliable D call. Germline V lookup: CDR1 MNHEY, CDR2 SVGAGI. The CDR3 runs 16 residues. The V gene lost 2 bases and the J gene lost 1 base, with 14 bases spanning the gap. As DNA, the CDR3 is TGTGCCAGCAGTTACATCCAATCGGCCCGGAACACTGAAGCTTTCTTT. Translated, it gives CASSYIQSARNTEAFF.

The chain couples TRBV19 to TRBJ1-2, with TRBD1 identical over 11 bases. Per the germline V gene, CDR1 is LNHDA and CDR2 is SQIVND (reference sequence). The CDR3 has 14 residues. Germline trimming cut 8 bases from V and 3 bases from J; bases unmatched to any gene: 5. The CDR3 loop reads CASRSGQGDYGYTF. The CDR3 coding sequence is TGTGCCAGTCGCTCGGGACAGGGGGACTATGGCTACACCTTC.

This sequence joins TRBV11-2 and TRBJ1-5; 10 positions agree with TRBD1. The CDR3 spans 16 residues. CDR1 and CDR2 (germline): SGHAT, FQNNGV. The V gene end was trimmed by 4 bases and the J gene end by 6 bases; junction bases not matched to a gene: 9. The CDR3 DNA sequence: TGTGCCAGCAGCTCCCAGGACAGGGGGGGCGGTCAGCCCCAGCATTTT. This codes for CASSSQDRGGGQPQHF.

The chain uses TRBV9 and TRBJ2-5; 12 bases line up with TRBD2. This CDR3 is built from 21 residues. V was clipped by 4 bases and J by 2 bases; unmatched bases: 21. Germline loops: CDR1 SGDLS, CDR2 YYNGEE. In nucleotides, the CDR3 is TGTGCCAGCAGCCCTTACCCGCCTACTAGCGGGAGGCCAAGAGTTCAAGAGACCCAGTACTTC. Protein product: CASSPYPPTSGRPRVQETQYF.

The rearrangement links TRBV23-1 to TRBJ1-5; maybe TRBD1 (5 bases). TRBV23-1 is noted as an ORF with a role that remains uncertain. This CDR3 spans 14 amino acids. Trimming shortened V by 8 bases and J by 5 bases, and 16 bases separated the two germline ends. The CDR3 nucleotides read TGCGCCAGCTCCAGGGCAGCTTCGGATCAGCCCCAGCATTTT. Protein sequence: CASSRAASDQPQHF.

As concerns this clone: Germline and junction disagree at one end, which may indicate a read error. The V call is TRBV7-7, the J call TRBJ2-3, with D unclear. CDR3 length: 13 amino acids. Looked up from germline, CDR1 is SSHAT and CDR2 is FNYEAQ (reference sequence). CDR3 amino acids: CASSLREADTQYF. The CDR3, as DNA: TGTGCTAGCAGCTTAAGGGAAGCAGATACGCAGTATTTT.

The chain carries TRBV5-4 and TRBJ1-1; D is unclear. There are 14 residues in the CDR3. V dropped 0 bases and J dropped 0 bases, with 6 bases sitting between them. Germline V CDR1 and CDR2: SGHNT, YYREEE (reference sequence). The CDR3 region is CASSLAEMNTEAFF. In DNA form, the CDR3 reads TGTGCCAGCAGCTTGGCCGAGATGAACACTGAAGCTTTCTTT.

The V call is TRBV6-5, the J call TRBJ2-7; D may correspond to TRBD1 or TRBD2 (5 bases each). The CDR3 extends over 14 amino acids. Trimming pared 4 bases from V and 0 bases from J, leaving 10 bases between. Germline V gene sequence: CDR1 MNHEY, CDR2 SVGAGI. CDR3 DNA: TGTGCCAGCAGTTGGGACGCGAGCTCCTACGAGCAGTACTTC. It specifies CASSWDASSYEQYF.

This clone was picked up one time. The chain links TRBV29-1 to TRBJ2-3, with 8 bases that match TRBD1. The J segment lost 2 bases and the V segment lost 7 bases, leaving 5 bases of the junction unmatched. The CDR3 totals 13 residues. Per germline, CDR1 SQVTM and CDR2 ANQGSEA. The CDR3 coding sequence is TGCAGCGCTGCGGGACAGGACACAGATACGCAGTATTTT. This sequence encodes CSAAGQDTDTQYF.

This clone turned up a few times. The chain joins TRBV5-4 to TRBJ1-6, with D possibly TRBD1 on 5 matching bases. The CDR3 has 16 amino acids. Germline CDR1 is SGHNT and CDR2 is YYREEE (reference sequence). V lost 4 bases to trimming and J lost 6 bases, with 17 bases between them. The CDR3 nucleotides are TGTGCCAGCAGCCGGGTAGGGCAGGGTCCTAATTCACCCCTCCACTTT. It yields the protein CASSRVGQGPNSPLHF.

CDR3 loop: CASARLANTEAFF. CDR3 sequence (DNA): TGTGCTAGTGCCCGTTTAGCGAACACTGAAGCTTTCTTT. This chain uses TRBV12-5 with TRBJ1-1; D is unclear. V lost 7 bases to trimming and J lost 1 base, with 10 bases between them. Germline CDR1 and CDR2: LGHNT and FRNRAP. The CDR3 covers 13 residues.

V is TRBV7-9 and J is TRBJ2-5; D is ambiguous. Germline V gene data show CDR1 as SEHNR and CDR2 as FQNEAQ (reference sequence). The CDR3 has 15 residues. Trimming took 1 base from V and 5 from J, leaving 14 bases between them. CDR3 residues: CASSLEAGVDETQYF. CDR3 DNA: TGTGCCAGCAGCTTAGAGGCTGGGGTAGACGAGACCCAGTACTTC.

In DNA, the CDR3 is TGTGCCAGCAGCTCACAGGGACTGACAAATTCACCCCTCCACTTT. This codes for CASSSQGLTNSPLHF. J is TRBJ1-6 and V is TRBV7-8; the D gene is possibly TRBD1 (6 bases). Trimming left V 4 bases short and J 7 bases short, with 14 bases between. The germline V gene encodes CDR1 SGHVS and CDR2 FQNEAQ. The CDR3 sequence is 15 residues long.

The genes are TRBV11-2 and TRBJ2-4; 8 nucleotides agree with TRBD1. The CDR3 spans 17 residues. The trim removed 5 bases at V and 1 base at J, leaving 10 bases unmatched. Germline CDR1 SGHAT, CDR2 FQNNGV. The CDR3 loop is CASSPRQGIGAKNIQYF. Written as DNA, the CDR3 is TGTGCCAGCAGCCCAAGACAGGGGATCGGCGCCAAAAACATTCAGTACTTC.

The genes are TRBV7-2 and TRBJ2-1; D unclear. The length of the CDR3 is 14 residues. In germline, CDR1 is SGHTA, CDR2 FQGNSA. V was trimmed by 4 bases and J by 2 bases, leaving 9 bases between them. The CDR3 DNA reads as TGTGCCAGCAGCTCACGGGCCACCTACAATGAGCAGTTCTTC. Amino acids: CASSSRATYNEQFF.

Remarks on this clone: The sample contains more than one DNA sequence encoding this CDR3. The DNA of the CDR3 is TGTGCCAGCAGCTTCTCACTAGCGGGGAGCACAGATACGCAGTATTTT. It specifies CASSFSLAGSTDTQYF. The chain is built from TRBV5-4 and TRBJ2-3; the match to TRBD2 covers 10 bases. Germline V gene lookup returns CDR1 SGHNT and CDR2 YYREEE (reference sequence). The junction had 3 bases not matched to a gene; V was cut back by 2 bases and J by 0 bases. This CDR3 has 16 amino acids.

As to this clone: This sample includes further DNA sequences coding for the same CDR3. The chain links TRBV5-1 to TRBJ2-3; possible D gene TRBD2, 5 bases. Trimming took off 5 bases at V and 1 base at J, with 8 bases between the two ends. CDR3 size: 13 residues. Per the germline V gene, CDR1 is SGHRS and CDR2 is YFSETQ. DNA for the CDR3: TGCGCCAGCAGTAACGGGGGCACAGATACGCAGTATTTT. Protein sequence: CASSNGGTDTQYF.

This chain links TRBV6-6 with TRBJ2-7, with 7 bases lining up with TRBD2. Looked up from germline, CDR1 is MNHNY and CDR2 is SVGAGI (reference sequence). The CDR3 spans 16 residues. V was clipped by 2 bases and J by 0 bases; unmatched bases: 7. CDR3 nucleotides: TGTGCCAGCAGTTACAAAAATCTAGCGGCCTCCTACGAGCAGTACTTC. Its translation is CASSYKNLAASYEQYF.